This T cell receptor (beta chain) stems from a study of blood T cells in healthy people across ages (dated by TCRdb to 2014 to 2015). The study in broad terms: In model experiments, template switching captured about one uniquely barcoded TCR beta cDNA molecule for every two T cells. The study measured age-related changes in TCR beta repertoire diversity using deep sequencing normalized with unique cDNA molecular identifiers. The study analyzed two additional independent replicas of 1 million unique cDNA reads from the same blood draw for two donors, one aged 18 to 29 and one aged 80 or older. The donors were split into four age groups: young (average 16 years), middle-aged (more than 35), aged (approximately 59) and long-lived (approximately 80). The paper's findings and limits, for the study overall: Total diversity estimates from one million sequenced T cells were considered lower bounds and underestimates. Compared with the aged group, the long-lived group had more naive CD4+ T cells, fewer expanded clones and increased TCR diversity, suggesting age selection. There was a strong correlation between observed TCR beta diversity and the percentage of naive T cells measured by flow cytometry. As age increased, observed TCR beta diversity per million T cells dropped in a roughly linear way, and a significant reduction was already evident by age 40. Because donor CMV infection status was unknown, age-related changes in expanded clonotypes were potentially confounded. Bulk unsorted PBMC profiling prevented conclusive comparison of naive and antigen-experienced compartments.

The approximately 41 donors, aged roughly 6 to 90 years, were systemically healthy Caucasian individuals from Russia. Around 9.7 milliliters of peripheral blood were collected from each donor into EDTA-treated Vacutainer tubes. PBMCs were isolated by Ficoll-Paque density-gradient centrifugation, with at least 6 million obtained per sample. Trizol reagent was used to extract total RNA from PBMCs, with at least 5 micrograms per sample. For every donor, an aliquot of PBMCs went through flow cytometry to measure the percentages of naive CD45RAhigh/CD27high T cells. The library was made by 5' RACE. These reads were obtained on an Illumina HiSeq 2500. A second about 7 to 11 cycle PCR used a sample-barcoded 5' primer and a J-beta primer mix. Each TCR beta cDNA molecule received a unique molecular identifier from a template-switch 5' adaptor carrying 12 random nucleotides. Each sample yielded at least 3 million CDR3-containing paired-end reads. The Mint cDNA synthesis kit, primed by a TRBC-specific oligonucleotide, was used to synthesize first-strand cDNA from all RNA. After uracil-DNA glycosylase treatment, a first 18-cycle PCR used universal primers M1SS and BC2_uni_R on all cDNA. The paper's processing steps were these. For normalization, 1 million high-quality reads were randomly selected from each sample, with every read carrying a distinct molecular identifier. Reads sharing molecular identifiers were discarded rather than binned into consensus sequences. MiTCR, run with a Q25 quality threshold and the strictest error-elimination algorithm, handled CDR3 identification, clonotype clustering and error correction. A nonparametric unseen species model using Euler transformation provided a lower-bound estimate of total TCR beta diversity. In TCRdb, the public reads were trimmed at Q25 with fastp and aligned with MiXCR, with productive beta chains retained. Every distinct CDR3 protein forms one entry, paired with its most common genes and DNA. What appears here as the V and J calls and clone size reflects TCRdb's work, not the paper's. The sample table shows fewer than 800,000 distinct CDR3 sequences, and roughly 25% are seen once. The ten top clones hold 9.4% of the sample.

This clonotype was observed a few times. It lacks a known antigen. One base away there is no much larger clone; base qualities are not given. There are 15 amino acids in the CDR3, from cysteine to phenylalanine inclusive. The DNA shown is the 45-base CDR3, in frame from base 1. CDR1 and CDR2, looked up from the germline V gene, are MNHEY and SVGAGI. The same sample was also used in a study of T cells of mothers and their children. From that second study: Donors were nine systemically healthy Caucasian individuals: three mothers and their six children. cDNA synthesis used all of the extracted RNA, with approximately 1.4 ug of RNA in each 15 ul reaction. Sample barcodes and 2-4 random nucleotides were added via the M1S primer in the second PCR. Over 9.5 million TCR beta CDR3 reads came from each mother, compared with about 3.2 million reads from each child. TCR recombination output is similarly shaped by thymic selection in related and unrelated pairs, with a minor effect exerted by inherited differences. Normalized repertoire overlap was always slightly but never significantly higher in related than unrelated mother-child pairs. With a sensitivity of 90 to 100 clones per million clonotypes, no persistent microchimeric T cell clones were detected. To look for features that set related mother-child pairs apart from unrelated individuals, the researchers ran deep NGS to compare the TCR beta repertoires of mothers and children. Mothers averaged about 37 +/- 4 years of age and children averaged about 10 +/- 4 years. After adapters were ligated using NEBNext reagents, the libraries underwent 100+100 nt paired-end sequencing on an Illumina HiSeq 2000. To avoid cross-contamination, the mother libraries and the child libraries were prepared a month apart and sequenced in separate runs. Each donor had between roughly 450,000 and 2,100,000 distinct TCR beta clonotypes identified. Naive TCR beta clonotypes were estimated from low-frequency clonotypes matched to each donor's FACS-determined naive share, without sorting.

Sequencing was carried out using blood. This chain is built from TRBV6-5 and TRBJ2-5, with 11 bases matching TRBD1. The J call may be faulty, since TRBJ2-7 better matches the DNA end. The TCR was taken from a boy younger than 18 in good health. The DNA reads TGTGCCAGCACCCAACTCCGGGACAGGGGGTACGAGCAGTACTTC. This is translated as CASTQLRDRGYEQYF.